These 32 T cell receptor beta chains originate from one sample sequenced in a study of blood T cell repertoires in COVID-19. TCRdb's copy holds only in-frame clones and misses some; the assay was immunoSEQ multiplex PCR. The sample holds under 250,000 clones, roughly 88% seen once. Material for sequencing was peripheral blood. Source of these receptors: a man older than 75 with acute or convalescent COVID-19.

This chain uses TRBV6-5 with TRBJ1-3; D call uncertain. CDR3 length: 15 residues. The V and J ends lost 6 bases and 2 bases respectively, with 14 bases between them. CDR1 and CDR2 from the germline V gene are MNHEY and SVGAGI. The CDR3 is CASRPAGKAGNTIYF. CDR3 sequence (DNA): TGTGCCAGCAGACCTGCCGGGAAAGCTGGAAACACCATATATTTT.

The chain uses TRBV28 and TRBJ2-3; TRBD2 might be the D (6 bases). Between the trimmed V and J ends, which lost 2 bases and 7 bases, there was a span of 13 bases. The CDR3 totals 14 residues. The germline gives CDR1 MDHEN, CDR2 SYDVKM. The CDR3 nucleotides are TGTGCCAGCAGTTTAGGAGGGTCCGCTAATACGCAGTATTTT. Translating it yields CASSLGGSANTQYF.

The chain employs TRBV19 and TRBJ1-1; the D gene is possibly TRBD1 (5 bases). CDR1 LNHDA and CDR2 SQIVND come from the germline V gene (reference sequence). The V gene lost 6 bases and the J gene lost 2 bases, with 13 bases spanning the gap. The CDR3 is 14 residues long. The CDR3 sequence is CASRPTGSNTEAFF. The CDR3 DNA reads as TGTGCCAGTAGACCCACAGGTTCTAACACTGAAGCTTTCTTT.

The chain is built from TRBV28 and TRBJ2-2, with D perhaps matching TRBD2 (6 bases). This CDR3 contains 15 residues. V dropped 5 bases and J dropped 6 bases, with 16 bases sitting between them. Looked up from germline, CDR1 is MDHEN and CDR2 is SYDVKM. This CDR3 reads CASSPWGPGAGELFF. The CDR3 region has the DNA TGTGCCAGCAGTCCCTGGGGCCCGGGAGCCGGGGAGCTGTTTTTT.

This clone was found once. This chain joins TRBV24-1 and TRBJ1-3, with 7 bases identical to TRBD1. The germline CDR1 and CDR2 sequences are KGHDR and SFDVKD. J gave up 3 bases and V 7 bases, and 2 bases lay outside the gene matches. The CDR3 has 13 residues. This chain's CDR3 is CATSTGVGNTIYF. The CDR3 coding sequence is TGTGCCACCAGCACAGGGGTTGGAAACACCATATATTTT.

The V gene is TRBV6-5, the J gene TRBJ1-1, with TRBD1 matching over 7 bases. The CDR3 has 14 amino acids. Germline CDR1 reads MNHEY; CDR2 reads SVGAGI. The ends lost 5 bases at V and 1 base at J; junction bases unmatched: 4. CDR3 nucleotides: TGTGCCAGCAGTCGGGGACAGCCGAACACTGAAGCTTTCTTT. Translating gives CASSRGQPNTEAFF.

The rearrangement uses TRBV13 and TRBJ1-1; D may be TRBD1 (6 bases). Germline V CDR1 and CDR2: PRHDT, FYEKMQ (reference sequence). The CDR3 totals 15 residues. The germline V and J ends were trimmed by 5 bases and 1 base, with 14 bases remaining between them. CDR3 amino acids: CASSLRGAANTEAFF. DNA of the CDR3: TGTGCCAGCAGCCTCCGGGGGGCAGCGAACACTGAAGCTTTCTTT. The full variable domain, in which reference TRBV13 and TRBJ1-1 provide the parts outside the CDR3, is AAGVIQSPRHLIKEKRETATLKCYPIPRHDTVYWYQQGPGQDPQFLISFYEKMQSDKGSIPDRFSAQQFSDYHSELNMSSLELGDSALYFCASSLRGAANTEAFFGQGTRLTVV.

The rearrangement uses TRBV5-1 and TRBJ2-2; the D is unclear. The germline V gene encodes CDR1 SGHRS and CDR2 YFSETQ. The ends were cut back, 1 base at V and 6 bases at J, with 7 bases in the middle. The length of the CDR3 is 13 residues. Written as DNA, the CDR3 is TGCGCCAGCAGCTTGCCGGAGTCCGGGGAGCTGTTTTTT. Its translation is CASSLPESGELFF.

This clone appeared once. The CDR3 DNA follows: TGTGCCAGCAGTCTCGACCCCAAGACAGGGTCCTACAATGAGCAGTTCTTC. It is translated as CASSLDPKTGSYNEQFF. The chain uses TRBV7-8 and TRBJ2-1, with TRBD1 matching over 7 bases. With V trimmed by 6 bases and J by 1 base, 12 bases remained unmatched. From germline, CDR1 is SGHVS and CDR2 FQNEAQ. This CDR3 has 17 residues.

The chain carries TRBV12-3 or TRBV12-4 and TRBJ1-4; D ambiguous. Trimming pared 5 bases from V and 4 bases from J, leaving 8 bases between. The CDR3 sequence is 13 residues long. CDR3 DNA sequence: TGTGCCAGCAGTCGAGCCCTTAATGAAAAACTGTTTTTT. Amino acid sequence: CASSRALNEKLFF.

CDR3 amino acids: CASRGDRSSGNTIYF. The CDR3 region has the DNA TGTGCCAGCAGGGGCGACAGGAGCTCTGGAAACACCATATATTTT. The V and J genes are TRBV27 and TRBJ1-3; tentative D call: TRBD1 (6 bases). The CDR3 consists of 15 residues. CDR1 is MNHEY, CDR2 SMNVEV, per germline (reference sequence). Between the trimmed V and J ends, which lost 6 bases and 0 bases, there was a span of 12 bases.

The chain has TRBV11-3 and TRBJ2-2; D is perhaps TRBD2 (6 bases). The germline V gene has CDR1 SGHNT and CDR2 YENEEA. CDR3 length: 15 residues. V was shortened by 2 bases and J by 4 bases, with 11 bases between the two germline ends. This CDR3 is CASSLFQLATGELFF. In DNA, the CDR3 is TGTGCCAGCAGCTTATTTCAACTAGCCACCGGGGAGCTGTTTTTT.

The chain joins TRBV3-1 (or the pseudogene TRBV3-2) to TRBJ1-4; 8 nucleotides line up with TRBD1. V shed 4 bases and J 4 bases; nucleotides not matched to a gene: 5. Per the germline V gene, CDR1 is LGHDT and CDR2 is YNNKEL (reference sequence). This CDR3 contains 15 residues. The CDR3 region is CASSLRTGNNEKLFF. As DNA, the CDR3 is TGTGCCAGCAGCCTAAGGACAGGGAATAATGAAAAACTGTTTTTT.

This chain uses TRBV7-3 with TRBJ1-1; D uncertain. This CDR3 has 14 amino acids. CDR1 and CDR2 (germline): SGHTA, FQGTGA. The V and J ends lost 2 bases and 3 bases respectively, with 10 bases between them. In nucleotides, the CDR3 is TGTGCCAGCAGCTTACGGGTTGCGGACACTGAAGCTTTCTTT. Its protein product is CASSLRVADTEAFF.

V and J are TRBV18 and TRBJ2-6; 7 bases are a match to TRBD1. Germline V gene lookup returns CDR1 KGHSH and CDR2 LQKENI. The CDR3 consists of 18 residues. J gave up 0 bases and V 2 bases, and 7 bases lay outside the gene matches. Here the CDR3 reads CASSPGTAFSSGANVLTF. The CDR3 DNA reads TGTGCCAGCTCACCAGGGACAGCTTTTTCCTCTGGGGCCAACGTCCTGACTTTC.

The chain links TRBV2 to TRBJ1-5; 7 bases are shared with TRBD1. After removal of 6 bases from V and 4 bases from J, the junction contained 9 bases not matched to a gene. Germline V gene sequence: CDR1 SNHLY, CDR2 FYNNEI. There are 15 residues in the CDR3. The chain's CDR3 is CASRDRALENQPQHF. The DNA for the CDR3 is TGTGCCAGCAGAGACAGGGCACTGGAAAATCAGCCCCAGCATTTT.

Regarding this clone: The junction shows a germline mismatch at one end, possibly a read error. This chain's CDR3 is CASSLDQGAHLF. CDR3 sequence (DNA): TGTGCCAGCAGCTTAGACCAGGGGGCGCATCTCTTT. This chain connects TRBV5-6 to TRBJ1-1; 8 bases are a match to TRBD1. Germline CDR1 is SGHDT and CDR2 is YYEEEE. CDR3 length equals 12 residues.

This clone was seen just once. It may be a read error: a sequence one base away is much more abundant. The genes are TRBV5-1 and TRBJ2-7; TRBD2 is a possible D gene (5 bases). The CDR3 totals 11 residues. Looked up from germline, CDR1 is SGHRS and CDR2 is YFSETQ. V dropped 2 bases and J dropped 5 bases, with 5 bases sitting between them. This CDR3 reads CASSFGDEQYF. The CDR3 nucleotides read TGCGCCAGCAGCTTCGGGGACGAGCAGTACTTC.

The rearrangement joins TRBV5-4 to TRBJ2-1; 10 bases fit TRBD1. Germline V CDR1 and CDR2: SGHNT, YYREEE (reference sequence). The junction had 6 bases not matched to a gene; V was cut back by 2 bases and J by 7 bases. The CDR3 has 15 residues. In DNA, the CDR3 is TGTGCCAGCAGCTTTCGACAGGGGGCTAGGAATGAGCAGTTCTTC. Amino acids: CASSFRQGARNEQFF. The entire variable domain, with the rest obtained from reference TRBV5-4 and TRBJ2-1, is as follows: ETGVTQSPTHLIKTRGQQVTLRCSSQSGHNTVSWYQQALGQGPQFIFQYYREEENGRGNFPPRFSGLQFPNYSSELNVNALELDDSALYLCASSFRQGARNEQFFGPGTRLTVL.

The chain links TRBV4-3 to TRBJ2-7, with TRBD1 matching 7 bases. The V gene's germline CDR1 is LGHNA and CDR2 YSLEER. Unmatched junction bases numbered 5, after V lost 3 bases and J lost 0 bases. The CDR3 spans 15 residues. CDR3 DNA: TGCGCCAGCAGCCACGGACAGGCGGGCTCCTACGAGCAGTACTTC. As protein: CASSHGQAGSYEQYF.

V is TRBV7-9 and J is TRBJ1-2, with 10 bases that match TRBD1. The length of the CDR3 is 15 residues. V lost 4 bases to trimming and J lost 3 bases; unmatched junction nucleotides: 5. The germline gives CDR1 SEHNR, CDR2 FQNEAQ (reference sequence). The CDR3 region is CASSSGQGIDYGYTF. As DNA, the CDR3 is TGTGCCAGCAGCTCGGGACAGGGGATCGACTATGGCTACACCTTC.

The rearrangement uses TRBV19 and TRBJ1-1, with TRBD1 as a possible D gene (6 bases). V lost 5 bases to trimming and J lost 1 base, with 11 bases between them. Looked up from germline, CDR1 is LNHDA and CDR2 is SQIVND (reference sequence). The CDR3 length is 14 residues. The CDR3 loop is CASSVPGQNTEAFF. CDR3 DNA: TGTGCCAGTAGTGTACCGGGACAGAACACTGAAGCTTTCTTT.

The chain couples TRBV5-1 to TRBJ2-1, with unresolved D. V lost 1 base to trimming and J lost 4 bases, with 9 bases between them. This CDR3 region has 14 residues. Germline V CDR1 and CDR2: SGHRS, YFSETQ. DNA for the CDR3: TGCGCCAGCAGCTTGAACGCCAGATACAATGAGCAGTTCTTC. Amino acid sequence: CASSLNARYNEQFF. The full variable domain, completed using reference TRBV5-1 and TRBJ2-1, is KAGVTQTPRYLIKTRGQQVTLSCSPISGHRSVSWYQQTPGQGLQFLFEYFSETQRNKGNFPGRFSGRQFSNSRSEMNVSTLELGDSALYLCASSLNARYNEQFFGPGTRLTVL.

The chain uses TRBV9 and TRBJ2-1; possible D gene TRBD2, 6 bases. V was pared by 0 bases and J by 9 bases, with 13 bases between. Per germline, CDR1 SGDLS and CDR2 YYNGEE. The CDR3 consists of 14 residues. CDR3 sequence (DNA): TGTGCCAGCAGCGTAGGGCCGGGACTGGGTGAGCAGTTCTTC. It is translated as CASSVGPGLGEQFF.

This clone was detected a few times. V is TRBV7-2 and J is TRBJ2-1; the D is unclear. Germline V CDR1 and CDR2: SGHTA, FQGNSA. This CDR3 is 15 amino acids long. The V end lost 6 bases, the J end lost 0 bases, and 12 bases lay between the germline ends. DNA for the CDR3: TGTGCCAGCAGGACGACTCATAGCTCCTACAATGAGCAGTTCTTC. This encodes CASRTTHSSYNEQFF.

J is TRBJ1-2 and V is TRBV24-1, with 9 nucleotides matching TRBD1. V shed 3 bases, J shed 9 bases, and the junction held 4 bases outside the gene matches. Germline V CDR1 and CDR2: KGHDR, SFDVKD. This CDR3 has 13 amino acids. Written as DNA, the CDR3 is TGTGCCACCAGTGATAGGGACAGGGAGCGCTACACCTTC. Encoded protein: CATSDRDRERYTF.

The V gene is TRBV3-1 (or the pseudogene TRBV3-2), the J gene TRBJ1-1; no reliable D call. Germline CDR1 and CDR2: LGHDT and YNNKEL (reference sequence). The V and J ends lost 4 bases and 7 bases respectively, with 13 bases between them. The CDR3 has 13 amino acids. CDR3 DNA: TGTGCCAGCAGCCTGTTGGCAGGAGGTGAAGCTTTCTTT. This gives the protein CASSLLAGGEAFF.

The chain is built from TRBV29-1 and TRBJ1-2; no firm D call. The germline V gene encodes CDR1 SQVTM and CDR2 ANQGSEA. This CDR3 region has 15 residues. V shed 0 bases and J shed 4 bases, with 15 bases lying between them. The CDR3 here is CSVEDLRHLLYGYTF. The CDR3 DNA reads TGCAGCGTTGAAGATCTGAGACACCTCCTCTATGGCTACACCTTC.

The chain has TRBV6-1 and TRBJ2-1; D unclear. V was clipped by 0 bases and J by 10 bases, with 19 bases between them. CDR3 length: 16 amino acids. The V gene's germline CDR1 is MNHNS and CDR2 SASEGT. The CDR3 is CASSEAGSPQLYEQFF. CDR3 coding DNA: TGTGCCAGCAGTGAAGCAGGCAGCCCACAGCTTTACGAGCAGTTCTTC.

V gene TRBV24-1 combines with J gene TRBJ2-3; TRBD1 matches 10 bases. CDR1 is KGHDR, CDR2 SFDVKD, per germline. The CDR3 spans 15 residues. V gave up 9 bases and J gave up 3 bases; unmatched junction bases: 8. CDR3: CATADRGLGTDTQYF. The DNA of the CDR3 is TGTGCCACCGCTGACAGGGGGCTAGGTACAGATACGCAGTATTTT.

V is TRBV10-3 and J is TRBJ2-5; D is possibly TRBD1 (6 bases). V gave up 4 bases and J gave up 3 bases, with 15 bases separating them. This CDR3 spans 15 amino acids. From germline, CDR1 is ENHRY and CDR2 SYGVKD. In DNA, the CDR3 is TGTGCCATCAGTGGGATGGACAGCGTCGAAGAGACCCAGTACTTC. Its protein is CAISGMDSVEETQYF.

The chain combines TRBV7-2 with TRBJ2-3, with D perhaps TRBD1 (5 bases). Germline V gene sequence: CDR1 SGHTA, CDR2 FQGNSA. The CDR3 loop spans 14 amino acids. Trimming pared 3 bases from V and 1 base from J, leaving 8 bases between. The CDR3 DNA is TGTGCCAGCAGCTTGTCCAGGGGCACAGATACGCAGTATTTT. Translation gives CASSLSRGTDTQYF. The complete variable domain, with remaining parts taken from reference TRBV7-2 and TRBJ2-3, reads GAGVSQSPSNKVTEKGKDVELRCDPISGHTALYWYRQSLGQGLEFLIYFQGNSAPDKSGLPSDRFSAERTGGSVSTLTIQRTQQEDSAVYLCASSLSRGTDTQYFGPGTRLTVL.